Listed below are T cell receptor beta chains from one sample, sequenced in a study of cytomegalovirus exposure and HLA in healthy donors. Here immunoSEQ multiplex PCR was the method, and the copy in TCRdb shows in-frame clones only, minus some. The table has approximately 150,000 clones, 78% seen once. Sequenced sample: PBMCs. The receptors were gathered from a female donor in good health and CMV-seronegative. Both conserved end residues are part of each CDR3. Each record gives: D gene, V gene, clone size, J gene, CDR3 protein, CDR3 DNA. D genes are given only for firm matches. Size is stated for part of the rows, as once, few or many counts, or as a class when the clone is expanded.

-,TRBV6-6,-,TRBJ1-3,CASRSYGSGNTIYF,TGTGCCAGCCGGTCGTACGGCTCTGGAAACACCATATATTTT
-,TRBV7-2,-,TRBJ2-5,CASSLTLGTGKTQYF,TGTGCCAGCAGCTTAACACTGGGCACAGGGAAGACCCAGTACTTC
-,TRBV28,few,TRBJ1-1,CASIILGGPNTEAFF,TGTGCCAGCATCATTCTGGGGGGACCCAACACTGAAGCTTTCTTT
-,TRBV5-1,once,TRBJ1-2,CASSPVAGNYGYTF,TGCGCCAGCAGCCCCGTAGCGGGTAACTATGGCTACACCTTC
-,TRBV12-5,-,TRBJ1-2,CASGLDNYNGYTF,TGTGCTAGTGGTTTAGACAATTATAATGGCTACACCTTC
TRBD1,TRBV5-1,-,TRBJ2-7,CASSRTGFGSYEQYF,TGCGCCAGCAGCCGGACAGGGTTTGGATCCTACGAGCAGTACTTC
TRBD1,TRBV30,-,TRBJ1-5,CAWSQGQEHQPQHF,TGTGCCTGGAGCCAGGGACAGGAGCATCAGCCCCAGCATTTT
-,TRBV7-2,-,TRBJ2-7,CASSPRRDSYEQYF,TGTGCCAGCAGCCCCAGACGAGACTCGTACGAGCAGTACTTC
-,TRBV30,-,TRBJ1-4,CAWSDTGVGYEKLFF,TGTGCCTGGAGTGACACGGGGGTAGGGTATGAAAAACTGTTTTTT
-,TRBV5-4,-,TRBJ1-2,CASSLAAARGYTF,TGTGCCAGCAGCTTGGCGGCGGCACGAGGCTACACCTTC
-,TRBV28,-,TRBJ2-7,CASSPTRRLFYEQYF,TGTGCCAGCAGCCCCACTAGACGACTTTTCTACGAGCAGTACTTC
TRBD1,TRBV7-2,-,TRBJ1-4,CASSLESGGSEKLFF,TGTGCCAGCAGCTTAGAGTCAGGGGGCTCTGAAAAACTGTTTTTT
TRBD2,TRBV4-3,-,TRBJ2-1,CASSQEASGGYNEQFF,TGCGCCAGCAGCCAAGAGGCTAGCGGGGGCTACAATGAGCAGTTCTTC
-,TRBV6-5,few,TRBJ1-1,CASRYRGTEAFF,TGTGCCAGCAGATATAGGGGGACTGAAGCTTTCTTT
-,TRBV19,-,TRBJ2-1,CASSAWTPRGNEQFF,TGTGCCAGTAGCGCCTGGACCCCTAGGGGGAATGAGCAGTTCTTC
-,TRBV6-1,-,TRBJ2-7,CASMQGAYEQYF,TGTGCCAGCATGCAGGGTGCCTACGAGCAGTACTTC
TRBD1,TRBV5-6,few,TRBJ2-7,CASSLGPGGYEQYF,TGTGCCAGCAGCTTGGGACCAGGGGGCTACGAGCAGTACTTC
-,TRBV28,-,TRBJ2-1,CASSLTASYNEQFF,TGTGCCAGCAGTTTAACAGCATCCTACAATGAGCAGTTCTTC
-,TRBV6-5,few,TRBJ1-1,CASSLGTQNTEAFF,TGTGCCAGCAGTCTCGGGACTCAGAACACTGAAGCTTTCTTT
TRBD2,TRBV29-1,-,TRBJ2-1,CSVKGTSGGFYNEQFF,TGCAGCGTAAAAGGGACTAGCGGAGGGTTTTACAATGAGCAGTTCTTC
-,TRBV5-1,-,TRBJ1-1,CASREGDLPNTEAFF,TGCGCCAGCAGGGAAGGGGATCTCCCGAACACTGAAGCTTTCTTT
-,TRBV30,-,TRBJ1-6,CAGTQGNSPLHF,TGTGCTGGAACCCAGGGGAATTCACCCCTCCACTTT
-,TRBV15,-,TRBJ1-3,CATSPWTANSGNTIYF,TGTGCCACCAGCCCGTGGACAGCCAACTCTGGAAACACCATATATTTT
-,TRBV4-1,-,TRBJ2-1,CASSQGDSYDEQFF,TGCGCCAGCAGCCAAGGTGATAGTTACGATGAGCAGTTCTTC
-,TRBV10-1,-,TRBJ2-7,CASKGTRPFHEQYF,TGCGCCAGCAAGGGGACAAGGCCCTTCCACGAGCAGTACTTC
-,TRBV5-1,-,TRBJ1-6,CASSLNPTPYNSPLHF,TGCGCCAGCAGCTTGAACCCCACACCTTATAATTCACCCCTCCACTTT
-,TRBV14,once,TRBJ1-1,CASSQVVSGGAGTEAFF,TGTGCCAGCAGCCAAGTGGTTAGCGGGGGCGCGGGCACTGAAGCTTTCTTT
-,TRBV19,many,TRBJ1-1,CASSDRSMNTEAFF,TGTGCCAGTAGTGACAGAAGCATGAACACTGAAGCTTTCTTT
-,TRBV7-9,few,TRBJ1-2,CASSLSQNYGYTF,TGTGCCAGCAGCTTAAGTCAGAACTATGGCTACACCTTC
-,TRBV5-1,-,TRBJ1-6,CASSLVGSSYNSPLHF,TGCGCCAGCAGCTTGGTCGGGAGCTCCTATAATTCACCCCTCCACTTT
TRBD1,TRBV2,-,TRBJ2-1,CAREDRVGNEQFF,TGTGCCAGAGAGGACAGGGTCGGCAATGAGCAGTTCTTC
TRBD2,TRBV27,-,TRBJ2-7,CASSLGVGRDGEQYF,TGTGCCAGCAGCCTTGGGGTAGGGAGGGATGGCGAGCAGTACTTC
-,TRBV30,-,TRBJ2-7,CAWTHPTYEQYF,TGTGCCTGGACACACCCAACCTACGAGCAGTACTTC
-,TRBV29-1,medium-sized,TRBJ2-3,CSVEGGGSGADTQYF,TGCAGCGTTGAAGGTGGGGGGAGCGGCGCAGATACGCAGTATTTT
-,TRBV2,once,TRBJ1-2,CASTRTGTLGYTF,TGTGCCAGCACTCGCACAGGGACCCTAGGCTACACCTTC
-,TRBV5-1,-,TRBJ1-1,CASSLGQINTEAFF,TGCGCCAGCAGCTTGGGACAAATTAACACTGAAGCTTTCTTT
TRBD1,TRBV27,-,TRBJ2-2,CASRPGQLNTGELFF,TGTGCCAGCAGACCGGGACAGTTGAACACCGGGGAGCTGTTTTTT
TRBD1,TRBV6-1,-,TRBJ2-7,CASSEAPPGQGPYEQYF,TGTGCCAGCAGTGAAGCTCCTCCGGGACAGGGACCCTACGAGCAGTACTTC
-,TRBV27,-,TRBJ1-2,CASSSRGAWYGYTF,TGTGCCAGCAGTTCTAGGGGCGCTTGGTATGGCTACACCTTC